This entry lists 22 T cell receptor beta chains sequenced from one sample in a study of shared clonotypes between healthy human individuals. Sequenced by immunoSEQ multiplex PCR; TCRdb stores in-frame clones only, minus some. The sample yields nearly 1,000,000 clones, about three quarters seen once. Source material: memory CD4+ T cells sorted from blood. Specified subset: CD45RA-negative fraction. The source of these receptors is a man aged 18-30 years in good health.

This clone was counted only a few times. The chain links TRBV10-2 to TRBJ2-2; TRBD2 matches 8 bases. Germline trimming cut 3 bases from V and 2 bases from J; bases unmatched to any gene: 14. Germline CDR1 WSHSY, CDR2 SAAADI. This CDR3 contains 19 residues. The CDR3 DNA is TGCGCCAGCAGTGACCCTTCCGGGAGGGCCCCATTCAACACCGGGGAGCTGTTTTTT. This gives the protein CASSDPSGRAPFNTGELFF.

In the case of this clone: Other DNA sequences in this specimen translate into the identical CDR3. The chain links TRBV19 to TRBJ1-1; weak D call: TRBD1 (6 bases). Trimming removed 4 bases from V and 1 base from J, with 7 bases in between. Germline V CDR1 and CDR2: LNHDA, SQIVND (reference sequence). The CDR3 has 13 amino acids. The CDR3 DNA reads TGTGCCAGTAGTAGGGACAAGAACACTGAAGCTTTCTTT. Translating it yields CASSRDKNTEAFF.

The chain carries TRBV28 and TRBJ1-2; D possibly corresponds to TRBD1 (5 bases). V lost 11 bases, J lost 0 bases, and 16 bases lay in between. Germline assignment: CDR1 MDHEN and CDR2 SYDVKM. The CDR3 sequence is 14 residues long. The CDR3 sequence is CAGGGGAPNYGYTF. Here the CDR3 DNA reads TGTGCCGGGGGAGGAGGGGCCCCTAACTATGGCTACACCTTC.

The rearrangement links TRBV6-6 to TRBJ1-3; possible D gene TRBD1, 5 bases. CDR1 and CDR2 (germline): MNHNY, SVGAGI (reference sequence). The CDR3 extends over 16 amino acids. V lost 2 bases and J lost 4, with 15 bases in between. CDR3 nucleotides: TGTGCCAGCAGTTACACCCCGCGGGGACCCGGAAACACCATATATTTT. This translates into CASSYTPRGPGNTIYF.

This clone was observed a few times. The J gene is TRBJ2-1, the V gene TRBV12-5; tentatively, D is TRBD2 (6 bases). Germline assignment: CDR1 LGHNT and CDR2 FRNRAP. The CDR3 length is 14 residues. V was pared by 7 bases and J by 5 bases, with 15 bases between. The CDR3 is CASALEGSNNEQFF. The CDR3 nucleotides read TGTGCTAGTGCCCTGGAGGGAAGCAACAATGAGCAGTTCTTC.

J is TRBJ1-6 and V is TRBV5-1, with 9 bases matching TRBD1. CDR1 is SGHRS and CDR2 is YFSETQ in the germline V gene. V lost 0 bases, J lost 7 bases, and 2 bases stayed unmatched. This CDR3 is 15 amino acids long. The CDR3 loop is CASSLEGTGNSPLHF. In nucleotides, the CDR3 is TGCGCCAGCAGCTTGGAAGGGACAGGGAATTCACCCCTCCACTTT.

This sequence joins TRBV10-3 and TRBJ2-1; TRBD2 matches 11 bases. The CDR3 runs to 13 residues. The germline V gene has CDR1 ENHRY and CDR2 SYGVKD. Trimming took 3 bases from V and 10 from J; bases not matched to a gene: 2. Here the CDR3 reads CAISDLAGGEQFF. For the CDR3, the DNA is TGTGCCATCAGTGATCTAGCGGGAGGCGAGCAGTTCTTC.

The J gene is TRBJ2-1, the V gene TRBV11-3, with D perhaps assigned TRBD1 or TRBD2 (5 bases each). Germline V gene lookup returns CDR1 SGHNT and CDR2 YENEEA. V was cut by 4 bases and J by 6 bases, with 16 bases left in between. This CDR3 has 15 residues. CDR3 in amino acids: CASSSHPGAGNEQFF. The CDR3 coding sequence is TGTGCCAGCAGCTCCCACCCCGGGGCCGGCAATGAGCAGTTCTTC.

This clone was recorded only once. The genes are TRBV21-1 and TRBJ1-2; no check of the table's D call, TRBD1, against the DNA was made. TRBV21-1 is labeled a pseudogene. The CDR3 consists of 14 residues. The CDR3 nucleotides read TGTGCCAGCAGCAGCCGGGACAGGGGGAATGGCTACACCTTC. Its protein is CASSSRDRGNGYTF.

A word on this clone: The limits of the CDR3 on the DNA are not certain, so only TCRdb's listed CDR3 is given. This chain links TRBV28 with TRBJ2-7. The CDR3 length equals 13 residues, ends included. In germline, CDR1 is MDHEN, CDR2 SYDVKM. The CDR3 sequence is CASSSSGPYEQYF.

This CDR3 reads CASSWGSYNEQFF. The CDR3 coding sequence is TGTGCCAGCAGCTGGGGTAGCTACAATGAGCAGTTCTTC. The chain employs TRBV7-2 and TRBJ2-1, with D hard to call. V shed 4 bases and J shed 3 bases, with 7 bases lying between them. The CDR3 length is 13 residues. CDR1 SGHTA and CDR2 FQGNSA come from the germline V gene.

For this clone: This may arise from a read error, as a much more abundant clone is one base away. The same CDR3 is also encoded by other DNA sequences in this sample. The rearrangement uses TRBV28 and TRBJ2-4; the match to TRBD2 covers 9 bases. The CDR3 extends over 14 amino acids. CDR1 and CDR2 from the germline V gene are MDHEN and SYDVKM. CDR3 in amino acids: CASWERGAKNIQYF. For the CDR3, the DNA is TGTGCCAGCTGGGAGCGGGGGGCCAAGAACATTCAGTACTTC.

The chain has TRBV15 and TRBJ2-5; unclear D gene. Germline CDR1 LNHNV, CDR2 YYDKDF (reference sequence). The V end was cut by 1 base, the J end by 1 base, with 10 bases between. The length of the CDR3 is 15 residues. The CDR3 nucleotides read TGTGCCACCAGCAGAGTGGCAGGCGGCCAAGAGACCCAGTACTTC. Translating gives CATSRVAGGQETQYF.

V gene TRBV27 combines with J gene TRBJ2-3; the D gene is possibly TRBD1 (6 bases). The germline V gene has CDR1 MNHEY and CDR2 SMNVEV (reference sequence). The CDR3 consists of 15 residues. V shed 4 bases and J shed 5 bases, with 16 bases lying between them. The CDR3 nucleotides are TGTGCCAGCAGTTCCCCGGACAGCTTAGAAGATACGCAGTATTTT. Protein: CASSSPDSLEDTQYF.

The rearrangement uses TRBV27 and TRBJ2-4; D is perhaps TRBD2 (6 bases). The CDR3 length is 16 residues. The V end was cut by 4 bases, the J end by 3 bases, with 16 bases between. Germline loops: CDR1 MNHEY, CDR2 SMNVEV (reference sequence). The CDR3 region is CASSSNPEGGKNIQYF. CDR3 sequence (DNA): TGTGCCAGCAGTTCCAATCCGGAGGGTGGCAAAAACATTCAGTACTTC.

This clone showed up just a few times. This chain connects TRBV30 to TRBJ2-7; 9 bases fit TRBD2. Trimming removed 3 bases from V and 1 base from J; junction bases left unmatched: 4. Germline values: CDR1 GTSNPN, CDR2 SVGIG (reference sequence). This CDR3 has 14 amino acids. The CDR3 is CAWSPGLASYEQYF. CDR3 coding DNA: TGTGCCTGGAGCCCGGGACTAGCATCCTACGAGCAGTACTTC.

This chain uses TRBV27 with TRBJ2-3; D is perhaps TRBD2 (6 bases). V gave up 5 bases and J gave up 5 bases, with 20 bases separating them. Germline CDR1 reads MNHEY; CDR2 reads SMNVEV (reference sequence). There are 16 residues in the CDR3. DNA for the CDR3: TGTGCCAGCAGTCCTGGTTGGGGGGAGTCGGGAGATACGCAGTATTTT. It codes for CASSPGWGESGDTQYF.

The chain recombines TRBV4-3 with TRBJ2-7, with D maybe TRBD2 (5 bases). CDR3 length: 15 amino acids. V gave up 0 bases and J gave up 0 bases, with 9 bases separating them. Germline V CDR1 and CDR2: LGHNA, YSLEER. The CDR3 bases are TGCGCCAGCAGCCAAGAACGGGGAAGCTCCTACGAGCAGTACTTC. Amino acid sequence: CASSQERGSSYEQYF.

This clone was detected only once. A much bigger clone sits one base away, suggesting this may be a read error. Other DNA sequences from this sample encode an identical CDR3 as well. The V gene is TRBV27, the J gene TRBJ2-3; D remains unclear. The CDR3 sequence is 12 residues long. V shed 6 bases and J shed 0 bases, with 4 bases lying between them. Per germline, CDR1 MNHEY and CDR2 SMNVEV (reference sequence). CDR3 amino acids: CASRTSTDTQYF. The CDR3 nucleotides are TGTGCCAGCAGAACTAGCACAGATACGCAGTATTTT.

The chain recombines TRBV6-1 with TRBJ2-4; no reliable D call. Per the germline V gene, CDR1 is MNHNS and CDR2 is SASEGT. The CDR3 sequence is 14 residues long. V was shortened by 7 bases and J by 4 bases, with 14 bases between the two germline ends. DNA for the CDR3: TGTGCCAGCATCGAAGGAAGCTTTAAAAACATTCAGTACTTC. It is translated as CASIEGSFKNIQYF.

V and J are TRBV6-1 and TRBJ1-2; 9 nucleotides align to TRBD1. The CDR3 has 13 amino acids. Germline lookup yields CDR1 MNHNS and CDR2 SASEGT. The ends lost 4 bases at V and 8 bases at J; junction bases unmatched: 5. In DNA form, the CDR3 reads TGTGCCAGCAGTGCACAGGGGGCAGAGGGCTACACCTTC. This translates into CASSAQGAEGYTF.

The chain combines TRBV30 with TRBJ1-3; D may be TRBD1 (5 bases). Trimming removed 5 bases from V and 2 bases from J, with 13 bases in between. Germline CDR1 reads GTSNPN; CDR2 reads SVGIG (reference sequence). This CDR3 contains 14 residues. In nucleotides, the CDR3 is TGTGCCTGGGGTCACGGGGGTACTGGAAACACCATATATTTT. Translation gives CAWGHGGTGNTIYF.